The 16 T cell receptor beta chains below were found in one sample sequenced in a study of shared clonotypes between healthy human individuals. Clones were sequenced by immunoSEQ multiplex PCR, and TCRdb holds only the in-frame ones, with some missing. The profile covers around 700,000 clones, with 72% appearing a single time and around 2% taken by the ten largest. Sequencing was done on a sample of memory CD4+ T cells sorted from blood. Subset reported: CD45RA-negative fraction. All receptors come from a woman aged 25 to 39 in good health.

J is TRBJ2-3 and V is TRBV30; 13 bases line up with TRBD2. The CDR3 extends over 16 amino acids. CDR1 is GTSNPN, CDR2 SVGIG, per germline (reference sequence). V dropped 3 bases and J dropped 4; count of bases not matched to a gene: 7. The CDR3, as DNA: TGTGCCTGGAGACTAGCGGGAGGGGGGTTCGCAGATACGCAGTATTTT. Translation: CAWRLAGGGFADTQYF.

The chain couples TRBV29-1 to TRBJ2-3, with 10 bases matching TRBD2. Germline trimming cut 7 bases from V and 4 bases from J; bases unmatched to any gene: 14. CDR1 SQVTM and CDR2 ANQGSEA come from the germline V gene. The CDR3 covers 16 residues. The CDR3 DNA reads as TGCAGCGCTGCCGGCAAGCGGGAGGGCCTCCCAGATACGCAGTATTTT. This translates into CSAAGKREGLPDTQYF.

The chain joins TRBV27 to TRBJ1-1, with no clear D. The CDR3 runs 16 residues. CDR1 and CDR2 (germline): MNHEY, SMNVEV (reference sequence). The germline V and J ends were trimmed by 5 bases and 0 bases, with 16 bases remaining between them. CDR3 residues: CASSTFLKRVNTEAFF. CDR3 sequence (DNA): TGTGCCAGCAGTACCTTTCTTAAGAGAGTGAACACTGAAGCTTTCTTT.

This chain uses TRBV5-1 with TRBJ2-2, with D possibly being TRBD1 or TRBD2 (6 bases each). Germline-derived CDR1 and CDR2 are SGHRS and YFSETQ. With 0 bases removed from V and 6 bases from J, the gap between germline ends came to 9 bases. The CDR3 length is 14 residues. CDR3 DNA: TGCGCCAGCAGCTTGGACAGGGAGGCCGGGGAGCTGTTTTTT. Its translation is CASSLDREAGELFF.

This clone has just one count. The chain has TRBV11-2 and TRBJ1-3, with D possibly matching TRBD1 (5 bases). Deletions cut 4 bases from V and 0 bases from J, with 13 bases between. Germline V lookup: CDR1 SGHAT, CDR2 FQNNGV. This CDR3 is built from 16 residues. CDR3 protein: CASSYAGHLSGNTIYF. The CDR3 bases are TGTGCCAGCAGCTATGCAGGACACCTCTCTGGAAACACCATATATTTT. The whole variable domain, remainder taken from reference TRBV11-2 and TRBJ1-3, is EAGVAQSPRYKIIEKRQSVAFWCNPISGHATLYWYQQILGQGPKLLIQFQNNGVVDDSQLPKDRFSAERLKGVDSTLKIQPAKLEDSAVYLCASSYAGHLSGNTIYFGEGSWLTVV.

The chain joins TRBV21-1 to TRBJ2-2; TRBD2 is the table's D call and was not checked against the DNA. TRBV21-1 is a recognized pseudogene. The CDR3 covers 21 residues. The CDR3 loop is CASSKVERGPSGRMNTGELFF. The CDR3 DNA is TGTGCCAGCAGCAAAGTCGAAAGGGGGCCTAGCGGGAGGATGAACACCGGGGAGCTGTTTTTT.

The chain couples TRBV5-1 to TRBJ2-3, with 10 bases fitting TRBD2. This CDR3 region has 16 residues. The trim removed 7 bases at V and 5 bases at J, leaving 13 bases unmatched. Per germline, CDR1 SGHRS and CDR2 YFSETQ. The CDR3 DNA is TGCGCCAGCGCAGCAAATGGAGCGGGAGGGCAAGATACGCAGTATTTT. This gives the protein CASAANGAGGQDTQYF.

Points on this clone: A single base separates this from a much larger clone, so it may be a read error. This sequence joins TRBV11-3 and TRBJ2-3, with a tentative D call TRBD2 (6 bases). The V end was cut by 2 bases, the J end by 0 bases, with 6 bases between. The V gene's germline CDR1 is SGHNT and CDR2 YENEEA. The CDR3 covers 14 residues. CDR3 bases: TGTGCCAGCAGCTTAAGCGGGAGCACAGATACGCAGTATTTT. It translates to CASSLSGSTDTQYF.

The rearrangement links TRBV4-2 to TRBJ2-2; D ambiguous. The CDR3 extends over 16 amino acids. CDR1 is LGHNA and CDR2 is YNFKEQ in the germline V gene. V was trimmed by 1 base and J by 1 base, leaving 10 bases between them. This CDR3 reads CASSQVIAENTGELFF. CDR3 nucleotides: TGTGCCAGCAGCCAAGTTATAGCAGAGAACACCGGGGAGCTGTTTTTT.

The chain has TRBV6-5 and TRBJ2-2, with D tentatively TRBD2 (5 bases). V gave up 0 bases and J gave up 7 bases, with 6 bases separating them. Germline CDR1 and CDR2: MNHEY and SVGAGI. This CDR3 spans 13 amino acids. The chain's CDR3 is CASSYSRGGELFF. Here the CDR3 DNA reads TGTGCCAGCAGTTACTCACGGGGCGGGGAGCTGTTTTTT.

The table lists this clone with a few counts. The chain joins TRBV6-5 to TRBJ2-1; TRBD2 matches at 7 bases. Germline V lookup: CDR1 MNHEY, CDR2 SVGAGI. V lost 2 bases, J lost 10 bases, and 8 bases stayed unmatched. The length of the CDR3 is 14 residues. The CDR3, as DNA: TGTGCCAGCAGTTACGCCAGCGGGACGGAAGAGCAGTTCTTC. Its protein is CASSYASGTEEQFF.

CDR3 protein: CASSPGQGTYEQYF. CDR3 nucleotide sequence: TGTGCCAGCAGCCCGGGACAGGGGACCTACGAGCAGTACTTC. The chain couples TRBV6-4 to TRBJ2-7, with 10 bases fitting TRBD1. Trimming cost V 6 bases and J 2 bases; bases outside gene matches: 4. This CDR3 region has 14 residues. CDR1 is MRHNA and CDR2 is SNTAGT in the germline V gene.

The V and J genes are TRBV5-1 and TRBJ2-3, with D perhaps matching TRBD1 (6 bases). The V and J ends lost 0 bases and 3 bases respectively, with 11 bases between them. This CDR3 is built from 15 residues. Germline-derived CDR1 and CDR2 are SGHRS and YFSETQ. In DNA, the CDR3 is TGCGCCAGCAGCTTGGTTGCAGGGACAACAGATACGCAGTATTTT. This gives the protein CASSLVAGTTDTQYF.

The gene calls are TRBV15 and TRBJ2-2; D gene ambiguous. The CDR3 extends over 14 amino acids. Trimming pared 5 bases from V and 4 bases from J, leaving 11 bases between. Germline V gives CDR1 LNHNV, CDR2 YYDKDF (reference sequence). In nucleotides, the CDR3 is TGTGCCACCAGCCACGGGCGTAGCACCGGGGAGCTGTTTTTT. Translated: CATSHGRSTGELFF. Complete variable domain (other parts from reference TRBV15 and TRBJ2-2): DAMVIQNPRYQVTQFGKPVTLSCSQTLNHNVMYWYQQKSSQAPKLLFHYYDKDFNNEADTPDNFQSRRPNTSFCFLDIRSPGLGDTAMYLCATSHGRSTGELFFGEGSRLTVL.

This chain uses TRBV4-1 with TRBJ1-5, with D possibly being TRBD1 (6 bases). There are 14 residues in the CDR3. Trimming shortened V by 2 bases and J by 4 bases, and 9 bases separated the two germline ends. Germline CDR1 MGHRA, CDR2 YSYEKL. CDR3 sequence reads: CASSQTGRNQPQHF. The CDR3 DNA reads TGCGCCAGCAGCCAAACAGGGAGAAATCAGCCCCAGCATTTT.

This clone was recorded a few times. The chain uses TRBV10-1 and TRBJ1-1; D possibly corresponds to TRBD1 (5 bases). This CDR3 comprises 13 residues. In germline, CDR1 is WNHNN, CDR2 SYGVQD (reference sequence). Trimming took 2 bases from V and 5 from J, leaving 9 bases between them. CDR3 loop: CASSEAGRTEAFF. The CDR3 region has the DNA TGCGCCAGCAGTGAGGCGGGGCGTACTGAAGCTTTCTTT.